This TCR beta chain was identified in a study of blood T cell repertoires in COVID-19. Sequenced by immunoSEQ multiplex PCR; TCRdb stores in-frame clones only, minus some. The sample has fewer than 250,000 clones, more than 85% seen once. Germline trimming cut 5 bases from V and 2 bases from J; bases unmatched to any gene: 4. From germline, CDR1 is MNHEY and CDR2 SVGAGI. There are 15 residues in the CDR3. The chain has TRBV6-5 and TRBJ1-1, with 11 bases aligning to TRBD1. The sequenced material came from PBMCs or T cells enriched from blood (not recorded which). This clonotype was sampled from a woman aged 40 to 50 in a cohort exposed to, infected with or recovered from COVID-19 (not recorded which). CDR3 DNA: TGTGCCAGCAGTCTGCGGACAGGGGGCAACACTGAAGCTTTCTTT. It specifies CASSLRTGGNTEAFF.